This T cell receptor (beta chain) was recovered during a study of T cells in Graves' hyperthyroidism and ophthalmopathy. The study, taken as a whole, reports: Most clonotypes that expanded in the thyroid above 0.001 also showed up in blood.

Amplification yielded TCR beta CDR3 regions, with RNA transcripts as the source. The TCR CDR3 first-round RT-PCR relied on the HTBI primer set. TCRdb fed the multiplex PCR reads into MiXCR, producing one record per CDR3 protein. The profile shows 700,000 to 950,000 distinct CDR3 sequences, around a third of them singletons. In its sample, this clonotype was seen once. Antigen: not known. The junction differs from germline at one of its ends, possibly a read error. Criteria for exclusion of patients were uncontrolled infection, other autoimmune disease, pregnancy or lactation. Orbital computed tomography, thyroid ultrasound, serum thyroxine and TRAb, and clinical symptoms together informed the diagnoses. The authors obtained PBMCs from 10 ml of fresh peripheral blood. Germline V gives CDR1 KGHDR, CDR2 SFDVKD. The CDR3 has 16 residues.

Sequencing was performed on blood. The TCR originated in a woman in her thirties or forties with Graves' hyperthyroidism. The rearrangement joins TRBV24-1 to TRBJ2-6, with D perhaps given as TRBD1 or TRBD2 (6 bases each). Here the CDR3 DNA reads TGTGCCACCAGTGACAACACGGGGGCTGGGGCCAACGTCCCGACTTTC. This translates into CATSDNTGAGANVPTF.